There are a few counts of the clone carrying this T cell receptor beta chain. V was clipped by 0 bases and J by 8 bases, with 11 bases between them. The CDR3 consists of 13 residues. The germline V gene encodes CDR1 SGDLS and CDR2 YYNGEE. The source of the sample is a study of response to subunit inactivated influenza vaccine. TCRdb reanalysed the RT-PCR reads using MiXCR and keeps one entry per CDR3 protein. The sample includes 500,000 to 600,000 distinct CDR3 sequences, about 11% of them seen just once. These data also featured in a second study, about T cells expressing NK-cell markers. From that study: It was by 5'RACE template switching with UMIs that TCR beta cDNA was made. TCR beta repertoires came from sorted CD3+CD56+NKG2C+, CD3+CD56+NKG2C- and CD3+CD56-NKG2C+ T cells. Of CD8+ T cells, roughly 1.0-7.0% belonged to dominant NKG2C+ clonotypes in roughly 6 donors. In four donors, dominant clonotypes made up roughly 28.3-65% of CD3+CD56-NKG2C+ cells.

The chain couples TRBV9 to TRBJ1-2; D call uncertain. This TCR was recovered from a man aged 45-65 years who received an inactivated influenza vaccine. Sequencing was performed on PBMCs from blood, taken on the day of vaccination. The DNA for the CDR3 is TGTGCCAGCAGCGTAGGTCCGAGTGGCGGCTACACCTTC. This gives the protein CASSVGPSGGYTF.